One T cell receptor (beta chain) is described in this entry. Trimming removed 1 base from V and 5 bases from J, with 24 bases in between. Germline values: CDR1 SEHNR, CDR2 FQNEAQ (reference sequence). The CDR3 extends over 19 amino acids. The data are from a study of blood T cells in healthy people across ages. On the study more broadly: About one barcoded TCR beta cDNA was captured per two T cells.

Combining a sample-barcoded 5' primer with a J-beta primer mix, a second PCR ran for roughly 7 to 11 cycles. TCRdb analysed the 5' RACE reads with MiXCR anew, one entry per CDR3 protein. The sample has 650,000 to 1,000,000 distinct CDR3 sequences, roughly 34% seen once; the top ten hold 13%. Healthy Russian Caucasian donors spanned ages about 6 to 90 years. J is TRBJ2-1 and V is TRBV7-9; no definite D call. This sequence was found in a man aged 18-30 years in good health. The sequenced sample was blood. CDR3 residues: CASSLVYSFRANQNNEQFF. The CDR3 coding sequence is TGTGCCAGCAGCTTAGTTTATAGTTTTAGGGCCAACCAAAACAATGAGCAGTTCTTC.